This T cell receptor (beta chain) is from a study of blood T cell repertoires in COVID-19. On the study more broadly: COVID-19 samples, acute and convalescent, were from the United States, Italy and Spain. T cells, B-cell-depleted T cells, or PBMCs provided the cDNA or gDNA that served as material.

A single count supports this clone. Per the original data handling: Scientists estimated how many nucleated cells there were by amplifying reference gene primers. Profiled with immunoSEQ multiplex PCR; TCRdb holds only in-frame clones, not every one. The DNA was the basis for D and trimming; V, J and clone size are from that table. The table has 470,000 or so clones, approximately 85% seen once. J lost 7 bases, V lost 4 bases, and 12 bases had no gene match. Germline V CDR1 and CDR2: LGHDT, YNNKEL (reference sequence). This CDR3 spans 15 amino acids. The chain combines TRBV3-1 (or the pseudogene TRBV3-2) with TRBJ1-1; 7 bases align to TRBD1. Sequences were obtained from peripheral blood. This TCR was recovered from a human donor in a cohort sampled during active COVID-19. CDR3 loop: CASSPRDRQGIEAFF. In nucleotides, the CDR3 is TGTGCCAGCAGCCCCAGGGATAGACAGGGCATTGAAGCTTTCTTT.